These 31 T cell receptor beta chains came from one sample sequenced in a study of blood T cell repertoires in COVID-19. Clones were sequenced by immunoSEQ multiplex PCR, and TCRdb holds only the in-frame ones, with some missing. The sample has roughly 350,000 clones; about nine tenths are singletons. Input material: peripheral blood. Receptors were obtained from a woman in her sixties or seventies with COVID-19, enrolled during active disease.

CDR3 DNA: TGTGCCAGCAGTCGGGGGGCATATCAGCCCCAGCATTTT. Translating gives CASSRGAYQPQHF. The chain joins TRBV6-6 to TRBJ1-5, with a possible D match to TRBD1 (6 bases). Trimming took off 5 bases at V and 5 bases at J, with 10 bases between the two ends. This CDR3 has 13 amino acids. Germline CDR1 MNHNY, CDR2 SVGAGI (reference sequence).

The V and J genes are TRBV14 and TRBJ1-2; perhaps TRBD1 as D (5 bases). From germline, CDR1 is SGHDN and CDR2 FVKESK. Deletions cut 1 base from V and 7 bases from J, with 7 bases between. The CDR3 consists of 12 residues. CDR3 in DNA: TGTGCCAGCAGCCAAGTAGGGGCTGGCTACACCTTC. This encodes CASSQVGAGYTF.

CDR3 in amino acids: CATSDTGTNTGELFF. CDR3 DNA sequence: TGTGCCACCAGTGATACAGGGACGAACACCGGGGAGCTGTTTTTT. The chain combines TRBV24-1 with TRBJ2-2, with D perhaps matching TRBD1 (6 bases). Trimming stripped 3 bases from V and 0 bases from J, with 7 bases between. The CDR3 is 15 residues long. CDR1 KGHDR and CDR2 SFDVKD come from the germline V gene.

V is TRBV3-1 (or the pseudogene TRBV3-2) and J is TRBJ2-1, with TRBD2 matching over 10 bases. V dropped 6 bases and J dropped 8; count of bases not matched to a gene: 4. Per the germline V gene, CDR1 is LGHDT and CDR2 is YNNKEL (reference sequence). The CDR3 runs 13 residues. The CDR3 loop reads CASSKRGGDEQFF. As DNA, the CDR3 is TGTGCCAGCAGTAAGCGGGGGGGTGATGAGCAGTTCTTC.

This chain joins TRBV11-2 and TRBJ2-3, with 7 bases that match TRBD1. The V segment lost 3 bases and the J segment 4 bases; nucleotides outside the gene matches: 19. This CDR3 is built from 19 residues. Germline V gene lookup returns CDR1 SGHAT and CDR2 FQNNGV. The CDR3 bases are TGTGCCAGCAGCTTTCGACAGGGTTTTTCCCTCCCCCTGCCAGATACGCAGTATTTT. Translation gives CASSFRQGFSLPLPDTQYF.

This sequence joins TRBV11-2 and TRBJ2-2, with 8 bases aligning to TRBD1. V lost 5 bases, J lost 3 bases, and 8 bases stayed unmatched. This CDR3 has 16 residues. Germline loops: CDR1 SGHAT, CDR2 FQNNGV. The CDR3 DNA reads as TGTGCCAGCAGCCCTCGGACAGGGTTGGACACCGGGGAGCTGTTTTTT. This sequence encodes CASSPRTGLDTGELFF.

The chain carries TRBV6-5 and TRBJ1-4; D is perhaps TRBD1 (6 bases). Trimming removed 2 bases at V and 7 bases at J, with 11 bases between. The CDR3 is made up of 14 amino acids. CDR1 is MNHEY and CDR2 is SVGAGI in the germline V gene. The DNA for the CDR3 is TGTGCCAGCAGTTACAGGGCAGGGGCTGAAAAACTGTTTTTT. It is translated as CASSYRAGAEKLFF.

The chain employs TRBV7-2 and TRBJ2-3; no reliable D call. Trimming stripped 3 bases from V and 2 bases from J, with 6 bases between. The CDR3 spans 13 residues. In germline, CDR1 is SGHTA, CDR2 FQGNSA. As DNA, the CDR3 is TGTGCCAGCAGCTTGTTCTACACAGATACGCAGTATTTT. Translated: CASSLFYTDTQYF.

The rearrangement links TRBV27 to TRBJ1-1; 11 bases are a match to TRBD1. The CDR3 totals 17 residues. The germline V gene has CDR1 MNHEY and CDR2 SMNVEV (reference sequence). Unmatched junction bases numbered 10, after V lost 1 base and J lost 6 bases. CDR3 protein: CASSLFFGTGGSPEAFF. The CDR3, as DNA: TGTGCCAGCAGTTTATTTTTCGGGACAGGGGGTTCACCTGAAGCTTTCTTT.

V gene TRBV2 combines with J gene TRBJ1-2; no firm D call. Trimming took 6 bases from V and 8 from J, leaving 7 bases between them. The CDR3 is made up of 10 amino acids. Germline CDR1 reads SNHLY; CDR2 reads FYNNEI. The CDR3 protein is CASREEGYTF. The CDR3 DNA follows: TGTGCCAGCAGGGAGGAGGGCTACACCTTC.

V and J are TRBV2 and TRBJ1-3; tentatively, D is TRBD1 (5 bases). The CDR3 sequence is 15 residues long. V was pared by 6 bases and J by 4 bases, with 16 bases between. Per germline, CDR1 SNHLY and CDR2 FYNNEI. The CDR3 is CASSSLRGTGNTIYF. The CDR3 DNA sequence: TGTGCCAGCAGCTCTCTTCGGGGGACGGGAAACACCATATATTTT.

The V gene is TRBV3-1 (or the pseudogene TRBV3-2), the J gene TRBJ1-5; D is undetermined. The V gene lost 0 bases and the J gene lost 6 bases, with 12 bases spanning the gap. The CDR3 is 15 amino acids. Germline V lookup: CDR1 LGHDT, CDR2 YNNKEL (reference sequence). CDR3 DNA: TGTGCCAGCAGCCAAGATCAGGTTGGTGGTCAGCCCCAGCATTTT. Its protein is CASSQDQVGGQPQHF.

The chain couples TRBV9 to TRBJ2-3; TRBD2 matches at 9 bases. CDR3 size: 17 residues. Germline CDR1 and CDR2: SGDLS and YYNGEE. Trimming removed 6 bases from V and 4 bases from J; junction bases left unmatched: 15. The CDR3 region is CASTKGPGGGVSDTQYF. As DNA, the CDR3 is TGTGCCAGCACCAAAGGCCCGGGCGGGGGGGTTTCAGATACGCAGTATTTT.

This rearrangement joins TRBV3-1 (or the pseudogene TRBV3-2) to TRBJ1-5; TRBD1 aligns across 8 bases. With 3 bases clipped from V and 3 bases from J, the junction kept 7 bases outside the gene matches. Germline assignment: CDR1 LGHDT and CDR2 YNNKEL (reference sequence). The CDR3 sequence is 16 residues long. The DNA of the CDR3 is TGTGCCAGCAGCCACGGACAGGGAATGACCAATCAGCCCCAGCATTTT. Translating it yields CASSHGQGMTNQPQHF.

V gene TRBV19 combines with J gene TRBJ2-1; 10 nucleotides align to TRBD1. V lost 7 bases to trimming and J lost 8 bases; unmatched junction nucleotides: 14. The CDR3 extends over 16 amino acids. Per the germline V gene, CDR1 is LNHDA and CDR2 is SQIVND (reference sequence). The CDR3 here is CASISPDRGLNDEQFF. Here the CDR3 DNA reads TGTGCCAGTATTTCCCCCGACAGGGGGCTTAACGATGAGCAGTTCTTC.

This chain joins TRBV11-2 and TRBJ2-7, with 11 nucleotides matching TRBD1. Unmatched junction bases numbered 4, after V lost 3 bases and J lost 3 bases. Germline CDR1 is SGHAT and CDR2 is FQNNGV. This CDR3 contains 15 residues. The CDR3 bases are TGTGCCAGCAGCTTTTCCGGGACAGGGGGCTACGAGCAGTACTTC. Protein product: CASSFSGTGGYEQYF.

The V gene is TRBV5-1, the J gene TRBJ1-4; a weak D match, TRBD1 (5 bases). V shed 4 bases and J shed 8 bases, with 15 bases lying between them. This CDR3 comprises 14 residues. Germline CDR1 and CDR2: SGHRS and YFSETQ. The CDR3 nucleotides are TGCGCCAGCAGCCTCTCCCAGGGCGTAGAAAAACTGTTTTTT. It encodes CASSLSQGVEKLFF.

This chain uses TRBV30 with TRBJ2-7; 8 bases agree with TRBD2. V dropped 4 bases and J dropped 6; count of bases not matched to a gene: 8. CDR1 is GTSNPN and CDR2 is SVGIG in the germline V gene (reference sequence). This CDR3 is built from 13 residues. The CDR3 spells CAWTGRGGREQYF. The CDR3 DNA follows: TGTGCCTGGACCGGGAGGGGGGGGCGCGAGCAGTACTTC.

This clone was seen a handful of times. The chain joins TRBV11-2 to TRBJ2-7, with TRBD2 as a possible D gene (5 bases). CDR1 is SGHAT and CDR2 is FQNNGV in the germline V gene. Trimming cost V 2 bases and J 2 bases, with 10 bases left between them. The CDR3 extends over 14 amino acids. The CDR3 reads CASSLLTGTYEQYF. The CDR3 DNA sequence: TGTGCCAGCAGCTTATTAACGGGGACCTACGAGCAGTACTTC.

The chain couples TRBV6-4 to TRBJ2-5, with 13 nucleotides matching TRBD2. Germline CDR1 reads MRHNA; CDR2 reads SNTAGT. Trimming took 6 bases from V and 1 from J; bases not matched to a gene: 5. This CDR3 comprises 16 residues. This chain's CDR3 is CASSQRLAGGQETQYF. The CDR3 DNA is TGTGCCAGCAGCCAACGACTAGCGGGGGGCCAAGAGACCCAGTACTTC.

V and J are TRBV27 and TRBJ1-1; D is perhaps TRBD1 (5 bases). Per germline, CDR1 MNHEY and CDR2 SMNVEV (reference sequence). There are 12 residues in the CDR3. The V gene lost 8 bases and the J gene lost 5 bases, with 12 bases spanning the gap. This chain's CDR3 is CASSQGLTEAFF. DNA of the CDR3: TGTGCCAGCTCCCAGGGTTTGACTGAAGCTTTCTTT.

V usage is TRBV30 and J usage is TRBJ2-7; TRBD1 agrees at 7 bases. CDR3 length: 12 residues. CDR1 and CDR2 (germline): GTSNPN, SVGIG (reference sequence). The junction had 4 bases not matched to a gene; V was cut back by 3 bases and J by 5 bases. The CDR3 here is CAWSAQGNEQYF. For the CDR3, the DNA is TGTGCCTGGAGCGCACAGGGGAACGAGCAGTACTTC.

The CDR3 reads CASRVNSNTEAFF. The CDR3 DNA follows: TGTGCCAGCAGGGTAAACAGTAACACTGAAGCTTTCTTT. J is TRBJ1-1 and V is TRBV12-3 or TRBV12-4; D not certain. With 6 bases removed from V and 2 bases from J, the gap between germline ends came to 10 bases. The CDR3 has 13 amino acids.

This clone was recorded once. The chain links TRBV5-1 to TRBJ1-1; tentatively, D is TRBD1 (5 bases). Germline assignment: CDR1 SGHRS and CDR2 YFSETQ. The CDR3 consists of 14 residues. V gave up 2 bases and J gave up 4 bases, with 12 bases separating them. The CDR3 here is CASSLADRGTEAFF. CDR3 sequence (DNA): TGCGCCAGCAGCTTAGCCGACAGAGGCACTGAAGCTTTCTTT.

In DNA, the CDR3 is TGTGCCAGCAGTTTTCAAGGTTGGAGAAATCAGCCCCAGCATTTT. Its translation: CASSFQGWRNQPQHF. This chain links TRBV28 with TRBJ1-5, with unresolved D. Between the trimmed V and J ends, which lost 3 bases and 4 bases, there was a span of 13 bases. The CDR3 is 15 amino acids. Germline V gene sequence: CDR1 MDHEN, CDR2 SYDVKM. Filled out from reference TRBV28 and TRBJ1-5, the complete variable domain reads DVKVTQSSRYLVKRTGEKVFLECVQDMDHENMFWYRQDPGLGLRLIYFSYDVKMKEKGDIPEGYSVSREKKERFSLILESASTNQTSMYLCASSFQGWRNQPQHFGDGTRLSIL.

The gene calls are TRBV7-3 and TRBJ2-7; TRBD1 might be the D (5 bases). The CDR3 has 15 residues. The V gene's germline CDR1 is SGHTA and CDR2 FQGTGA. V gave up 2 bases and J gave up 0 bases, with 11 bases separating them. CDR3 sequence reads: CASSLWPGSSYEQYF. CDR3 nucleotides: TGTGCCAGCAGCTTATGGCCAGGGTCCTCCTACGAGCAGTACTTC.

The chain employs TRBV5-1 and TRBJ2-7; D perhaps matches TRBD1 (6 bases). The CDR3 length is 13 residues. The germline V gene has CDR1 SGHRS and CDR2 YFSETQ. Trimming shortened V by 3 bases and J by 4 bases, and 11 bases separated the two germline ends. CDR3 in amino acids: CASSSLQGYEQYF. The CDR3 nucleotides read TGCGCCAGCAGCTCTCTTCAGGGGTACGAGCAGTACTTC.

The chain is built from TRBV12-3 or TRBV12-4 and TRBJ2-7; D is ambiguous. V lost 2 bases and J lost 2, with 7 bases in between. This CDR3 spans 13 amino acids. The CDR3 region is CASSLLAAYEQYF. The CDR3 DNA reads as TGTGCCAGCAGTTTATTAGCAGCCTACGAGCAGTACTTC.

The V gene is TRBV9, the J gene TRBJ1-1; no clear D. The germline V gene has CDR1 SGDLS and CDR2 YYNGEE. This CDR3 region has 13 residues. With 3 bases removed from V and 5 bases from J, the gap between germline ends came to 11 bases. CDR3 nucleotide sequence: TGTGCCAGCAGCGGGCGTAGACAAACTGAAGCTTTCTTT. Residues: CASSGRRQTEAFF.

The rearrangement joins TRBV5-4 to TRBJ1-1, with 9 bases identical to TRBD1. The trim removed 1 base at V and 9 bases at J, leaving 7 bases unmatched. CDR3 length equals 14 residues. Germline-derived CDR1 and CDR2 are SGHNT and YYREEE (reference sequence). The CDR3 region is CASSLNTGGGKAFF. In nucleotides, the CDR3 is TGTGCCAGCAGCTTGAACACAGGGGGCGGGAAAGCTTTCTTT.

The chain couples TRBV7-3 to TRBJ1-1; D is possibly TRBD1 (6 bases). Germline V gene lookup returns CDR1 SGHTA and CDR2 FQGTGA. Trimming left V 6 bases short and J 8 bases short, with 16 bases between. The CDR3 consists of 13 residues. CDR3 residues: CASSPGTPNEAFF. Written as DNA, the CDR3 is TGTGCCAGCAGTCCCGGGACACCGAACGAAGCTTTCTTT.